This TCR beta chain was profiled in a study of CD8+CD57+ T cells in acquired aplastic anemia. Notes on the study in general: Shared by patients and controls, almost 30 CD8+ CDR3s were abundant in patients.

Patients who underwent sequencing had shown CD8+CD57+ cell expansion by flow cytometry. The study profiled TCR beta VDJ and CDR3 using genomic DNA as template. From the reads, TCRdb called clonotypes with MiXCR, one entry per CDR3 protein. The table has some 200,000 distinct CDR3 sequences, roughly two thirds seen once. Germline CDR1 SGHRS, CDR2 YFSETQ. The V and J ends lost 5 bases and 5 bases respectively, with 17 bases between them. The CDR3 runs 14 residues. A remark on this clonotype: The antigen is not known.

The chain links TRBV5-1 to TRBJ2-7; no reliable D call. The TCR originated in a human donor with aplastic anemia. The material sequenced was sorted CD4+, CD8+, or CD8+CD57+ T cells (not recorded which) from PBMCs. CDR3 in DNA: TGCGCCAGCAGACTTGAGTTCACTTTCGACGAGCAGTACTTC. Its protein product is CASRLEFTFDEQYF.